A single sample is the source of the 22 T cell receptor beta chains below, sequenced in a study of vaccination and CD4 T cells after COVID-19. Antigen specificity for these receptors is unknown. Treatment: roughly ten-day PBMC culture with coronavirus spike peptide pools or control peptides (ViraFEST assay). The Oncomine TCR Beta short-read assay sequenced DNA from cultured CD4+ T cells. TCRdb ran MiXCR on the PCR reads and lists one entry per CDR3 protein. The repertoire consists of about 20,000 distinct CDR3 sequences, with approximately 50% occurring once and the leading ten covering 16%. The sequenced material came from CD4+ T cells from blood, cultured in vitro. Receptors originate from a human donor who had recovered from COVID-19.

This clonotype was counted between two and nine times. This chain uses TRBV6-1 with TRBJ2-3; D remains unclear. Per germline, CDR1 MNHNS and CDR2 SASEGT. The V gene lost 6 bases and the J gene lost 6 bases, with 19 bases spanning the gap. CDR3 length: 15 residues. In nucleotides, the CDR3 is TGTGCCAGCAGACCCACATTTGGGGTGTCGGATACGCAGTATTTT. Its protein product is CASRPTFGVSDTQYF.

This chain links TRBV20-1 with TRBJ2-7; D is perhaps TRBD1 or TRBD2 (6 bases each). Per germline, CDR1 DFQATT and CDR2 SNEGSKA (reference sequence). The CDR3 has 15 residues. V lost 1 base, J lost 1 base, and 14 bases lay in between. The CDR3 nucleotides read TGCAGTGCTAGAGGGGGAGGAGGGGGATCCTACGAGCAGTACTTC. Amino acids: CSARGGGGGSYEQYF.

The table lists this clonotype with a few counts. The chain uses TRBV4-2 and TRBJ2-7, with 11 bases aligning to TRBD2. The CDR3 is 18 amino acids. Germline-derived CDR1 and CDR2 are LGHNA and YNFKEQ. Trimming cost V 0 bases and J 5 bases; bases outside gene matches: 12. CDR3 region: CASSQEGLAGGHVDEQYF. Written as DNA, the CDR3 is TGTGCCAGCAGCCAAGAGGGGCTAGCGGGAGGCCACGTTGACGAGCAGTACTTC.

This chain uses TRBV6-1 with TRBJ1-1, with 7 nucleotides matching TRBD1. V lost 5 bases, J lost 0 bases, and 6 bases stayed unmatched. The length of the CDR3 is 15 residues. Germline assignment: CDR1 MNHNS and CDR2 SASEGT. In nucleotides, the CDR3 is TGTGCCAGCAGTCGGGGGGGACAGTTGAACACTGAAGCTTTCTTT. Its translation: CASSRGGQLNTEAFF.

J is TRBJ1-1 and V is TRBV28; D remains unclear. CDR3 size: 15 residues. Germline V lookup: CDR1 MDHEN, CDR2 SYDVKM. V was cut by 6 bases and J by 0 bases, with 14 bases left in between. For the CDR3, the DNA is TGTGCCAGCAGCCCTTTGGGGAGCCTGAACACTGAAGCTTTCTTT. Its translation is CASSPLGSLNTEAFF.

This clonotype was counted only a few times. This chain connects TRBV24-1 to TRBJ2-5, with 7 bases identical to TRBD1. Germline CDR1 and CDR2: KGHDR and SFDVKD. V dropped 3 bases and J dropped 1; count of bases not matched to a gene: 4. This CDR3 is built from 15 residues. DNA for the CDR3: TGTGCCACCAGTGATCCCGGGACAGCCCAAGAGACCCAGTACTTC. Protein sequence: CATSDPGTAQETQYF.

This clonotype was seen a handful of times. The chain is built from TRBV27 and TRBJ1-1; maybe TRBD1 (5 bases). The germline V and J ends were trimmed by 6 bases and 5 bases, with 13 bases remaining between them. The CDR3 consists of 13 residues. The V gene's germline CDR1 is MNHEY and CDR2 SMNVEV (reference sequence). Written as DNA, the CDR3 is TGTGCCAGCAGCCGGCAGGGTGTGACTGAAGCTTTCTTT. Translation gives CASSRQGVTEAFF.

The CDR3 region is CSARGGLAGGIADTQYF. CDR3 nucleotides: TGCAGTGCTAGGGGGGGACTAGCGGGAGGGATCGCAGATACGCAGTATTTT. The chain links TRBV20-1 to TRBJ2-3, with 16 positions matching TRBD2. With V trimmed by 3 bases and J by 4 bases, 7 bases remained unmatched. Germline values: CDR1 DFQATT, CDR2 SNEGSKA (reference sequence). This CDR3 has 17 residues.

This clonotype is categorized as medium-sized. This chain connects TRBV7-9 to TRBJ1-3; possible D gene TRBD1, 5 bases. Germline V gene sequence: CDR1 SEHNR, CDR2 FQNEAQ (reference sequence). The ends were cut back, 5 bases at V and 2 bases at J, with 10 bases in the middle. The CDR3 is 14 residues long. CDR3 sequence (DNA): TGTGCCAGCAGCATCCAGGGAGCTGGAAACACCATATATTTT. This sequence encodes CASSIQGAGNTIYF.

The genes are TRBV16 and TRBJ1-5; possibly TRBD1 for D (5 bases). V dropped 0 bases and J dropped 7 bases, with 10 bases sitting between them. The CDR3 length is 14 residues. Looked up from germline, CDR1 is KGHSY and CDR2 is FQNENV. CDR3 nucleotide sequence: TGTGCCAGCAGCCAATCGGTAGGGGAACAGCCCCAGCATTTT. Translation gives CASSQSVGEQPQHF. Filled out from reference TRBV16 and TRBJ1-5, the complete variable domain reads GEEVAQTPKHLVRGEGQKAKLYCAPIKGHSYVFWYQQVLKNEFKFLISFQNENVFDETGMPKERFSAKCLPNSPCSLEIQATKLEDSAVYFCASSQSVGEQPQHFGDGTRLSIL.

The chain couples TRBV6-7 to TRBJ2-1, with TRBD1 identical over 9 bases. TRBV6-7 is designated an ORF whose function remains uncertain. CDR3 length: 13 residues. V dropped 8 bases and J dropped 6; count of bases not matched to a gene: 5. This chain's CDR3 is CASPQGACNEQFF. In nucleotides, the CDR3 is TGTGCCAGCCCACAGGGGGCGTGCAATGAGCAGTTCTTC.

The chain couples TRBV20-1 to TRBJ2-1; TRBD2 aligns across 7 bases. Germline CDR1 DFQATT, CDR2 SNEGSKA (reference sequence). J lost 0 bases, V lost 6 bases, and 8 bases had no gene match. The CDR3 contains 15 residues. The CDR3 DNA is TGCAGTGCAACTAGAGCGGGGATCTCCTACAATGAGCAGTTCTTC. This translates into CSATRAGISYNEQFF.

This chain links TRBV6-1 with TRBJ1-6; D may be TRBD1 (6 bases). Trimming took 2 bases from V and 8 from J, leaving 10 bases between them. The germline gives CDR1 MNHNS, CDR2 SASEGT. There are 14 residues in the CDR3. The CDR3 loop is CASSEIQGYSPLHF. The CDR3 DNA sequence: TGTGCCAGCAGTGAAATACAGGGATATTCACCCCTCCACTTT.

V is TRBV2 and J is TRBJ1-5; D is unclear. Germline CDR1 and CDR2: SNHLY and FYNNEI. This CDR3 has 14 residues. The ends were cut back, 1 base at V and 2 bases at J, with 6 bases in the middle. The DNA for the CDR3 is TGTGCCAGCAGTGAAGTGACCGGCAATCAGCCCCAGCATTTT. This translates into CASSEVTGNQPQHF. The complete variable domain, with remaining parts taken from reference TRBV2 and TRBJ1-5, reads EPEVTQTPSHQVTQMGQEVILRCVPISNHLYFYWYRQILGQKVEFLVSFYNNEISEKSEIFDDQFSVERPDGSNFTLKIRSTKLEDSAMYFCASSEVTGNQPQHFGDGTRLSIL.

The chain recombines TRBV11-3 with TRBJ1-3; no firm D call. The CDR3 contains 16 residues. V lost 0 bases to trimming and J lost 4 bases, with 13 bases between them. Germline values: CDR1 SGHNT, CDR2 YENEEA. The CDR3 DNA follows: TGTGCCAGCAGCTTAGATCATTCGCTAAGGGGAAACACCATATATTTT. It is translated as CASSLDHSLRGNTIYF.

The table lists this clonotype with a count of one. The V and J genes are TRBV28 and TRBJ2-3; TRBD2 is a possible D gene (6 bases). With 6 bases removed from V and 1 base from J, the gap between germline ends came to 14 bases. Germline lookup yields CDR1 MDHEN and CDR2 SYDVKM. This CDR3 is 15 amino acids long. DNA of the CDR3: TGTGCCAGCAGGTGGGGGAGGTCACGCACAGATACGCAGTATTTT. Its protein is CASRWGRSRTDTQYF.

This clonotype was detected once. The chain couples TRBV5-1 to TRBJ2-6; no definite D call. The CDR3 is 16 amino acids. Germline V gives CDR1 SGHRS, CDR2 YFSETQ. The V gene lost 3 bases and the J gene lost 0 bases, with 10 bases spanning the gap. The CDR3: CASSYDGNSGANVLTF. DNA of the CDR3: TGCGCCAGCAGCTATGACGGAAACTCTGGGGCCAACGTCCTGACTTTC.

This rearrangement joins TRBV5-1 to TRBJ1-6, with D unclear. CDR3 length: 13 amino acids. CDR1 SGHRS and CDR2 YFSETQ come from the germline V gene. Between the trimmed V and J ends, which lost 3 bases and 7 bases, there was a span of 8 bases. CDR3 sequence (DNA): TGCGCCAGCAGCTGGAATGTGAATTCACCCCTCCACTTT. Translated: CASSWNVNSPLHF.

V gene TRBV5-1 combines with J gene TRBJ2-1; TRBD2 agrees at 11 bases. The CDR3 consists of 15 residues. The ends lost 4 bases at V and 6 bases at J; junction bases unmatched: 6. The germline V gene encodes CDR1 SGHRS and CDR2 YFSETQ. The CDR3 region is CASSLSSGGPNEQFF. The CDR3, as DNA: TGCGCCAGCAGCCTCTCTAGCGGGGGGCCCAATGAGCAGTTCTTC.

The V call is TRBV28, the J call TRBJ1-1, with D tentatively TRBD1 (6 bases). The V gene lost 4 bases and the J gene lost 0 bases, with 9 bases spanning the gap. Germline V lookup: CDR1 MDHEN, CDR2 SYDVKM. This CDR3 has 14 amino acids. The CDR3 DNA follows: TGTGCCAGCAGTTCACAGGGTCTGAACACTGAAGCTTTCTTT. It yields the protein CASSSQGLNTEAFF.

The chain couples TRBV20-1 to TRBJ2-3, with 12 nucleotides matching TRBD1. The CDR3 has 17 residues. Per the germline V gene, CDR1 is DFQATT and CDR2 is SNEGSKA (reference sequence). Germline trimming cut 0 bases from V and 3 bases from J; bases unmatched to any gene: 7. CDR3 sequence (DNA): TGCAGTGCTAGAGAGCTGGGACAGGGGGCTAGAACAGATACGCAGTATTTT. This gives the protein CSARELGQGARTDTQYF.

V gene TRBV2 combines with J gene TRBJ2-7, with D possibly TRBD1 on 6 matching bases. The length of the CDR3 is 14 residues. Germline values: CDR1 SNHLY, CDR2 FYNNEI. Trimming left V 4 bases short and J 5 bases short, with 15 bases between. The CDR3 region is CASSAHLQGNEQYF. The CDR3, as DNA: TGTGCCAGCAGTGCCCATTTACAGGGTAACGAGCAGTACTTC.